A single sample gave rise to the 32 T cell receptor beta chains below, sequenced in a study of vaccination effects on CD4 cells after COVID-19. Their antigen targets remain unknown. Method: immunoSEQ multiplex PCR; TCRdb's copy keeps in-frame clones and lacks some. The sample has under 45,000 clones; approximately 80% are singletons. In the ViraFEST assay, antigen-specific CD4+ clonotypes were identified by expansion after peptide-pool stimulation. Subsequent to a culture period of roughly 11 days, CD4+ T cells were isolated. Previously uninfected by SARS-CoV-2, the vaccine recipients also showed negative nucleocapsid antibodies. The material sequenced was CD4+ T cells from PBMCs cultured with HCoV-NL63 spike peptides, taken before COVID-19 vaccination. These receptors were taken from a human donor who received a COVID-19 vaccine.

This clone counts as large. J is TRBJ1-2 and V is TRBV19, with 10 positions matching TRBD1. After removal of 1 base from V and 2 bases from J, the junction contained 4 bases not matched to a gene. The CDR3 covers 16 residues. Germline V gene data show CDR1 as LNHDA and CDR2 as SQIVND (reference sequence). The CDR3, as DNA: TGTGCCAGTAGTATAGTTGCGGGACAGGGGAACTATGGCTACACCTTC. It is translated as CASSIVAGQGNYGYTF.

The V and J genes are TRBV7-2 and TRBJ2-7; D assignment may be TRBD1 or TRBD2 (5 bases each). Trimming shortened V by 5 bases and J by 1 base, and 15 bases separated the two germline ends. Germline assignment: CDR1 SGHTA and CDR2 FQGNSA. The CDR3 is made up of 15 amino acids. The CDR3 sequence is CASSLTGTGSYEQYV. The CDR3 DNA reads TGTGCCAGCAGCCTCACCGGGACGGGATCCTACGAGCAGTACGTC.

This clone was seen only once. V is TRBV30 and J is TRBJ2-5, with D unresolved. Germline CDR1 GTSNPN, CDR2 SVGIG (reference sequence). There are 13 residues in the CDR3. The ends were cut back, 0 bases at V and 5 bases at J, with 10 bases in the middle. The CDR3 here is CAWSVGAWETQYF. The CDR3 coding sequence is TGTGCCTGGAGTGTAGGCGCTTGGGAGACCCAGTACTTC.

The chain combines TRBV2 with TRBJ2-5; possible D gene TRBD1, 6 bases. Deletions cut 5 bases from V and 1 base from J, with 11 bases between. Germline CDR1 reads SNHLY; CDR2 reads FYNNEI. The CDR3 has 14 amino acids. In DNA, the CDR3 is TGTGCCAGCAGTTCAAGGACAGTCCAAGAGACCCAGTACTTC. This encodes CASSSRTVQETQYF.

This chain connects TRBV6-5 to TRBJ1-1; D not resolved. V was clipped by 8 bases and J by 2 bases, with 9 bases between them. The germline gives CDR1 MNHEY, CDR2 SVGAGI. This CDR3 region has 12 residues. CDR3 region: CASRWGNTEAFF. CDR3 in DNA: TGTGCCAGCCGTTGGGGAAACACTGAAGCTTTCTTT.

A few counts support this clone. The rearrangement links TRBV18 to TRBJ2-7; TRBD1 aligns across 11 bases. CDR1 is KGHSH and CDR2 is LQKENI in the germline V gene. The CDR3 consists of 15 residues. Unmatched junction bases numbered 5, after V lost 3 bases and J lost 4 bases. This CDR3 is CASSPGQGAAYEQYV. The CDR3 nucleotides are TGTGCCAGCTCACCTGGACAGGGGGCCGCTTACGAGCAGTACGTC.

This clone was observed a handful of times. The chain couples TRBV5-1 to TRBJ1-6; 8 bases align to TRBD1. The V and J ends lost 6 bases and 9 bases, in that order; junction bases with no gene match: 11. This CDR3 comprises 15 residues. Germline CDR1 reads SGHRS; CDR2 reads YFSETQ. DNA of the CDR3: TGCGCCAGCACGGACCGGGACAGGAGTAGTTCACCCCTCCACTTT. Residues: CASTDRDRSSSPLHF.

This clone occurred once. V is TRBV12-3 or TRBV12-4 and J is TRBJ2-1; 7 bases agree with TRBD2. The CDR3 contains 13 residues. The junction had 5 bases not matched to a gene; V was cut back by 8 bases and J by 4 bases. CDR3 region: CASQTGGYNEQFF. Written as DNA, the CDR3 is TGTGCCAGCCAGACGGGGGGTTACAATGAGCAGTTCTTC.

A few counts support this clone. CDR3 nucleotide sequence: TGTGCCAGCAGCTTGGTAACGGGAGCTGAAGCTTTCTTT. Amino acid sequence: CASSLVTGAEAFF. The J gene is TRBJ1-1, the V gene TRBV5-4; D remains ambiguous. Trimming stripped 0 bases from V and 6 bases from J, with 9 bases between. There are 13 residues in the CDR3. CDR1 is SGHNT and CDR2 is YYREEE in the germline V gene (reference sequence).

CDR3 amino acids: CASSREGPFRSPLHF. The CDR3 DNA reads TGTGCCAGCAGTCGAGAGGGACCGTTTCGTTCACCCCTCCACTTT. This rearrangement joins TRBV6-5 to TRBJ1-6, with D tentatively TRBD1 (5 bases). The germline V and J ends were trimmed by 5 bases and 9 bases, with 17 bases remaining between them. Germline V gives CDR1 MNHEY, CDR2 SVGAGI. The length of the CDR3 is 15 residues.

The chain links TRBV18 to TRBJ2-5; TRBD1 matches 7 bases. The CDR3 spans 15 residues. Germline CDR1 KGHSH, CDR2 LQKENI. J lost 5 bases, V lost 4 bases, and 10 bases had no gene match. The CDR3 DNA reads TGTGCCAGCTCACGAGAGGGGGCCTCAGCCGAGACCCAGTACTTC. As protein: CASSREGASAETQYF.

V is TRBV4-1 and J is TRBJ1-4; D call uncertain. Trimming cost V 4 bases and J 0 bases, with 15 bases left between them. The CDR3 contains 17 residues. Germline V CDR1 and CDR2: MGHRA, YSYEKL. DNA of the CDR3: TGCGCCAGCAGCCTAAAACCGGGGTTTGCAACTAATGAAAAACTGTTTTTT. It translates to CASSLKPGFATNEKLFF.

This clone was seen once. The chain's CDR3 is CASRAGGETQYF. The CDR3 bases are TGTGCCAGTAGGGCGGGTGGAGAGACCCAGTACTTC. V and J are TRBV19 and TRBJ2-5; D may be TRBD2 (5 bases). The CDR3 runs 12 residues. Germline V CDR1 and CDR2: LNHDA, SQIVND (reference sequence). Trimming removed 6 bases at V and 4 bases at J, with 9 bases between.

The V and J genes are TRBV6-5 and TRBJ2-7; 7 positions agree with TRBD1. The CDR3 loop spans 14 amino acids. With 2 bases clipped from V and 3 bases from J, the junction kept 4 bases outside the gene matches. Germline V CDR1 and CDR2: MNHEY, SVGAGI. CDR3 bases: TGTGCCAGCAGTTACGGCAGGGGGTTCTACGAGCAGTACGTC. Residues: CASSYGRGFYEQYV.

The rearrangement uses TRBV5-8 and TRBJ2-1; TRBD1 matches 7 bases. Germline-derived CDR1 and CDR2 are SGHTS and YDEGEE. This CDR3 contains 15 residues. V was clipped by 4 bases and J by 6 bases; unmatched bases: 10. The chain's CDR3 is CASSRQGFFSNEQFF. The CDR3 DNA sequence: TGTGCCAGCAGCCGACAGGGTTTTTTTAGCAATGAGCAGTTCTTC.

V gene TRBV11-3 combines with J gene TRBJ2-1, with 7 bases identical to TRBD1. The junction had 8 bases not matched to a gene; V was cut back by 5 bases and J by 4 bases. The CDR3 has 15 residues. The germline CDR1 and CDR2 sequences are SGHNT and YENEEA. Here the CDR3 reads CASSRTGTVYNEQFF. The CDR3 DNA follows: TGTGCCAGCAGCCGGACCGGGACAGTATACAATGAGCAGTTCTTC.

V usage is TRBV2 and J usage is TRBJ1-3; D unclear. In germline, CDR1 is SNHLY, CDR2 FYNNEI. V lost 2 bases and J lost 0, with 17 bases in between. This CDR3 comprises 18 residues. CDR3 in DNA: TGTGCCAGCAGTGAACGGAGAACAGCACCATCCTCTGGAAACACCATATATTTT. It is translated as CASSERRTAPSSGNTIYF.

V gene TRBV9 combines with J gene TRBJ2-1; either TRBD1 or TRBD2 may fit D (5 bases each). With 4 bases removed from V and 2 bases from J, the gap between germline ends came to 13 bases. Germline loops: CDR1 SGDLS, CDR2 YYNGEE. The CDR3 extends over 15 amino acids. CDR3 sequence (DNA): TGTGCCAGCAGCCCGGCAGGGACCCCCTACAATGAGCAGTTCTTC. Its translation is CASSPAGTPYNEQFF.

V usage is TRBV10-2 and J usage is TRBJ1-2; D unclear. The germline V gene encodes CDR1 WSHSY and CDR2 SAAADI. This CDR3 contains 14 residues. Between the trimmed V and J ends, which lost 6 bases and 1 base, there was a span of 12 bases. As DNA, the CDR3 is TGCGCCAGCAGCCTGGGAACAGTTAACTATGGCTACACCTTC. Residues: CASSLGTVNYGYTF.

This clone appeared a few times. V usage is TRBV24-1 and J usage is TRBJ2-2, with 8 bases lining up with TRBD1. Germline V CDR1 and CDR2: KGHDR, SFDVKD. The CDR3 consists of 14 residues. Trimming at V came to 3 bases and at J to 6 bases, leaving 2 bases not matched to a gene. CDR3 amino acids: CATSDPQGAGELFF. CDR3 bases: TGTGCCACCAGTGATCCACAGGGGGCCGGGGAGCTGTTTTTT.

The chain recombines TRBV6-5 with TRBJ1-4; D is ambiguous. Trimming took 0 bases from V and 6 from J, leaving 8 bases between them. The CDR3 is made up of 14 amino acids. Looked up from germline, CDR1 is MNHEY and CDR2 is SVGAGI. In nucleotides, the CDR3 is TGTGCCAGCAGTTACTCGCAGGCGTATGAAAAACTGTTTTTT. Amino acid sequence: CASSYSQAYEKLFF.

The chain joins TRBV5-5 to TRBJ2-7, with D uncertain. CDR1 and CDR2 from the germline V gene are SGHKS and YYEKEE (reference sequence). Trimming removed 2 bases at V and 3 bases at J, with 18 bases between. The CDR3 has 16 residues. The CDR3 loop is CASSLGQAVIGYEQYV. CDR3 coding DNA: TGTGCCAGCAGCTTAGGCCAGGCCGTTATCGGCTACGAGCAGTACGTC.

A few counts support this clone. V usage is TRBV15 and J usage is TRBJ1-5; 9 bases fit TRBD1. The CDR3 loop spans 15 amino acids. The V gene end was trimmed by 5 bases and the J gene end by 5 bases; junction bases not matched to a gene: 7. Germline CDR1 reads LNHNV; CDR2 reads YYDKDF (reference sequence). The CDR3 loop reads CATSSEQGAHQPQHF. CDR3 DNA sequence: TGTGCCACCAGCTCTGAACAGGGGGCTCATCAGCCCCAGCATTTT.

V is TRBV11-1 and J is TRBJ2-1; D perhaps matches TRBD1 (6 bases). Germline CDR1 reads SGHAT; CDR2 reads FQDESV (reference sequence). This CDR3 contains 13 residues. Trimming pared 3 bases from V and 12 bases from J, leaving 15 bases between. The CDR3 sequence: CASSFNIQGLQFF. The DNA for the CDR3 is TGTGCCAGCAGCTTCAATATACAGGGTTTGCAGTTCTTC.

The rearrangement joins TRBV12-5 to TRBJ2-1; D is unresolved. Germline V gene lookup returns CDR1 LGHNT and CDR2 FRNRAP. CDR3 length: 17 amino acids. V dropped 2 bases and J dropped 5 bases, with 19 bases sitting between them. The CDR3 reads CASGLLGLTRYNNEQFF. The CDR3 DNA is TGTGCTAGTGGTTTGTTGGGTCTGACCCGGTATAACAATGAGCAGTTCTTC. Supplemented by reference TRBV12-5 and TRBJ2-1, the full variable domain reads DARVTQTPRHKVTEMGQEVTMRCQPILGHNTVFWYRQTMMQGLELLAYFRNRAPLDDSGMPKDRFSAEMPDATLATLKIQPSEPRDSAVYFCASGLLGLTRYNNEQFFGPGTRLTVL.

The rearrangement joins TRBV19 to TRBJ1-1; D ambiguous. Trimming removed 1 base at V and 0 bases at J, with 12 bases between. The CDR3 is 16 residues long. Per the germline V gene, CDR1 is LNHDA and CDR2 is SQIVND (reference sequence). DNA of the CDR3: TGTGCCAGTAGTATAGGTATCTGGCTTTTGAACACTGAAGCTTTCTTT. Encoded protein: CASSIGIWLLNTEAFF.

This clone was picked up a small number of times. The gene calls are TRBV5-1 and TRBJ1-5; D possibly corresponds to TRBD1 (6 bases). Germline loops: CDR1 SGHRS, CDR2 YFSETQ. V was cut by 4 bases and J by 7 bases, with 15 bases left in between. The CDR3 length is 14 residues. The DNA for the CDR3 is TGCGCCAGCAGCCCGCGAGGGGGGAAACAGCCCCAGCATTTT. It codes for CASSPRGGKQPQHF.

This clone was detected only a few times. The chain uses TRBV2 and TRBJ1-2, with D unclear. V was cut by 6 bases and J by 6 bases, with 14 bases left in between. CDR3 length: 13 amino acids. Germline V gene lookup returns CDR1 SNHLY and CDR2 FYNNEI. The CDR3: CASREKTIHGYTF. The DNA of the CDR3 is TGTGCCAGCAGGGAAAAGACCATTCATGGCTACACCTTC.

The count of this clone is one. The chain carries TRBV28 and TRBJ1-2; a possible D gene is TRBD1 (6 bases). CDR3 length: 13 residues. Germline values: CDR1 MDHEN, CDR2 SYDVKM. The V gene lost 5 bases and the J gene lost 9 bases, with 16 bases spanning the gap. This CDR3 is CASSQQGPISYTF. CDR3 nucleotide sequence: TGTGCCAGCAGTCAACAGGGTCCTATCAGCTACACCTTC.

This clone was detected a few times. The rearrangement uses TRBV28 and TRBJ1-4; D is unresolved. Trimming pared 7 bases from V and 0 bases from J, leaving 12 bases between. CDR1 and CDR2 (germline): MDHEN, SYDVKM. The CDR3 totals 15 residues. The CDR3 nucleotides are TGTGCCAGCACCAAAAGTCGAGCAACTAATGAAAAACTGTTTTTT. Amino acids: CASTKSRATNEKLFF.

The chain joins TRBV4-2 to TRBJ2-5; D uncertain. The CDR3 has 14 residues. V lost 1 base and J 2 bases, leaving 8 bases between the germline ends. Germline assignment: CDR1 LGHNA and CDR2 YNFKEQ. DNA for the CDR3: TGTGCCAGCAGCCAAGGCTTCGAGCAAGAGACCCAGTACTTC. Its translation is CASSQGFEQETQYF.

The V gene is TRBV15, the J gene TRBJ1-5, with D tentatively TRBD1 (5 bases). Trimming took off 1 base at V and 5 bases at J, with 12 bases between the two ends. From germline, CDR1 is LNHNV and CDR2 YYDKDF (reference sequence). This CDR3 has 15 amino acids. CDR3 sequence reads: CATSRVDTLYQPQHF. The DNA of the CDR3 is TGTGCCACCAGCAGAGTGGACACCCTTTATCAGCCCCAGCATTTT.